The rows below give T cell receptor beta chains drawn from one sample of a study of shared clonotypes between healthy human individuals. Measured with immunoSEQ multiplex PCR; TCRdb has only the in-frame clones, and not every one. The table includes about 2.3 million clones, approximately 90% detected once. Sequenced sample: naive CD4+ T cells from PBMCs. These receptors were collected from a man between 18 and 35 years old in good health. Some clones in this sample may be carry-over from other donors' samples. The CDR3 runs from the conserved cysteine through the conserved F or W. The order of the fields is V gene, J gene, D gene, CDR3 protein. The D gene is left open where the match is weak.

>TRBV20-1|TRBJ2-5|TRBD2
CSAAGGETQYF
>TRBV5-4|TRBJ2-7|NA
CASSRGTYEQYF
>TRBV10-2|TRBJ2-1|TRBD2
CASRRLAGGPGEQFF
>TRBV5-1|TRBJ2-7|NA
CASSLVGGQSFEQYF
>TRBV28|TRBJ1-5|TRBD1
CASSLLDRGRAQPQHF
>TRBV5-1|TRBJ1-1|TRBD1
CASSQGQGAGAEAFF
>TRBV6-6|TRBJ1-2|TRBD1
CASRDNGGGHYGYTF
>TRBV9|TRBJ2-1|TRBD2
CASSARLAGTYNEQFF
>TRBV9|TRBJ1-3|TRBD1
CASSNRDRAGNTIYF
>TRBV2|TRBJ1-4|NA
CASSDQLLAEKLFF
>TRBV7-8|TRBJ1-3|NA
CASSRGDRRSGNTIYF
>TRBV2|TRBJ2-2|NA
CASSEAVAAGELFF
>TRBV4-3|TRBJ2-7|TRBD2
CASSQDVPRGGTYEQYF
>TRBV5-1|TRBJ2-5|NA
CASSSRGLGQETQYF
>TRBV7-3|TRBJ2-1|TRBD2
CASSLTTSGFYNEQFF
>TRBV9|TRBJ2-1|TRBD2
CASSEAPLAGYNEQFF
>TRBV21-1|TRBJ1-2|NA
CASSKGGTDPTYGYTF
>TRBV28|TRBJ1-2|TRBD1
CASLLRTGQNYGYTF
>TRBV7-2|TRBJ2-7|NA
CASSFHRLPYEQYF
>TRBV6-1|TRBJ1-1|TRBD1
CASRDRGGTEAFF
>TRBV6-5|TRBJ1-2|NA
CASSSREGYGYTF
>TRBV2|TRBJ2-5|NA
CASRGGGETQYF
>TRBV7-2|TRBJ2-5|NA
CASSLVIGEQETQYF
>TRBV7-3|TRBJ1-4|TRBD1
CASSRTGLKNEKLFF
>TRBV4-1|TRBJ2-7|NA
CASSQDRRPLEQYF
>TRBV5-4|TRBJ1-2|NA
CASSPAVVVSYGYTF
>TRBV28|TRBJ2-7|NA
CASSLRYEQYF
>TRBV10-3|TRBJ1-6|NA
CAISESFPRIDSPLHF
>TRBV28|TRBJ1-5|TRBD1
CASSFSLGQGANQPQHF
>TRBV4-2|TRBJ2-3|NA
CASSQDLHTDTQYF
>TRBV28|TRBJ1-5|NA
CASSLLDRYQPQHF
>TRBV5-4|TRBJ1-5|NA
CASSQEGGQPQHF
>TRBV10-3|TRBJ2-1|TRBD2
CATTGSGGPSNEQFF
>TRBV6-1|TRBJ2-7|NA
CASSDNGVGTYEQYF
>TRBV5-4|TRBJ2-5|TRBD2
CASSWGTSGRVTQYF
>TRBV7-2|TRBJ1-5|TRBD1
CASSQKGQGNQPQHF
>TRBV28|TRBJ1-2|NA
CASSLLPGAYGYTF
>TRBV6-7|TRBJ2-1|NA
CASTSAVSYNEQFF
>TRBV28|TRBJ2-7|NA
CASRPVARPNYEQYF
>TRBV29-1|TRBJ2-6|NA
CSVERPKGETSGANVLTF
>TRBV5-1|TRBJ1-5|NA
CASSPGGVNQPQHF
>TRBV5-1|TRBJ2-3|TRBD1
CASSGQGTDTQYF
>TRBV12-5|TRBJ1-1|NA
CASGLTGGSEAFF
>TRBV4-1|TRBJ2-7|NA
CASRSTGYSSYEQYF
>TRBV5-4|TRBJ2-1|TRBD2
CASRLTSGDNNEQFF
>TRBV6-1|TRBJ2-1|NA
CASRPMDQINNEQFF
>TRBV4-1|TRBJ2-2|NA
CASSPHRPNTGELFF
>TRBV5-5|TRBJ1-2|TRBD1
CASSLVPDRALDGYTF